These 7 T cell receptor beta chains came from one sample sequenced in a study of T cell responses to AZD1222 COVID-19 vaccine. Generated by immunoSEQ multiplex PCR, the TCRdb table keeps only in-frame clones and is missing some. The data hold 130,000 or so clones, with roughly nine tenths observed a single time. Sequencing used peripheral blood, obtained on day 0 of AZD1222 vaccination. The receptors derive from an adult in good health.

V and J are TRBV21-1 and TRBJ1-6; the DNA was not compared with TRBD1, the D call given in the table. TRBV21-1 is labeled a pseudogene. The CDR3 is 17 amino acids. The CDR3 is CASSKGGQESYNSPLHF. CDR3 nucleotides: TGTGCCAGCAGCAAAGGGGGACAGGAGTCCTATAATTCACCCCTCCACTTT.

The chain combines TRBV6-5 with TRBJ1-1; D call uncertain. V was pared by 8 bases and J by 0 bases, with 16 bases between. The germline gives CDR1 MNHEY, CDR2 SVGAGI. CDR3 length: 15 amino acids. CDR3 bases: TGTGCCAGCCCGCTCATGGGAGAATTGAACACTGAAGCTTTCTTT. The encoded protein is CASPLMGELNTEAFF.

The chain is built from TRBV5-5 and TRBJ1-2; TRBD1 agrees at 7 bases. The V segment lost 2 bases and the J segment 0 bases; nucleotides outside the gene matches: 4. Germline assignment: CDR1 SGHKS and CDR2 YYEKEE (reference sequence). This CDR3 spans 15 amino acids. Here the CDR3 DNA reads TGTGCCAGCAGCTTAAGGGACAGCCCTAACTATGGCTACACCTTC. Its translation is CASSLRDSPNYGYTF.

This chain connects TRBV7-9 to TRBJ1-1; no clear D gene. The V gene lost 2 bases and the J gene lost 4 bases, with 8 bases spanning the gap. The CDR3 covers 13 residues. CDR1 is SEHNR and CDR2 is FQNEAQ in the germline V gene (reference sequence). DNA of the CDR3: TGTGCCAGCAGCTTACAGGTTAGCACTGAAGCTTTCTTT. Translation gives CASSLQVSTEAFF.

V usage is TRBV2 and J usage is TRBJ2-1; 9 bases line up with TRBD2. CDR1 SNHLY and CDR2 FYNNEI come from the germline V gene. V trimming: 4 bases; J trimming: 9 bases; junction bases outside the gene matches: 10. The CDR3 runs 15 residues. CDR3 bases: TGTGCCAGCAGTGTCTCTGGAGCGGGGGGCGCTGAGCAGTTCTTC. Translated, it gives CASSVSGAGGAEQFF.

A single count supports this clone. This chain links TRBV5-1 with TRBJ2-5; D gene ambiguous. The CDR3 is 13 residues long. V was pared by 5 bases and J by 2 bases, with 10 bases between. Germline V CDR1 and CDR2: SGHRS, YFSETQ. DNA for the CDR3: TGCGCCAGCAGAGCAAGGCCGCAAGAGACCCAGTACTTC. Amino acids: CASRARPQETQYF.

The CDR3 DNA sequence: TGTGCCAGCATGGGGGGACAGGGAGGCCCTGGAAAACTGTTTTTT. Translated, it gives CASMGGQGGPGKLFF. This chain uses TRBV7-2 with TRBJ1-4; TRBD1 matches 9 bases. Germline CDR1 and CDR2: SGHTA and FQGNSA. The CDR3 totals 15 residues. V gave up 7 bases and J gave up 10 bases; unmatched junction bases: 13.